Listed below are T cell receptor beta chains from one sample, sequenced in a study of identical twins. Using its own MiXCR run on the 5' RACE reads, TCRdb lists one record per CDR3 protein. The table includes 400,000 to 550,000 distinct CDR3 sequences, more than 20% detected once. The sample also formed part of further work on T cells expressing NK-cell markers.

What was sequenced was CD4+ T cells sorted from blood. Receptor source: a woman aged 18-29 years in good health. CDR3s include the opening cysteine and the closing phenylalanine or tryptophan. A D gene is named only where the DNA matches it firmly. Not all rows give a size; the values are once, few, many and, for expanded clones, a class.

abundance	v_gene	j_gene	d_gene	CDR3aa	CDR3nt
few	TRBV29-1	TRBJ1-5	TRBD1	CSVAGQGLDQPQHF	TGCAGCGTAGCGGGACAGGGGCTTGATCAGCCCCAGCATTTT
few	TRBV20-1	TRBJ1-5	-	CSAKGQPGEPQHF	TGCAGTGCTAAGGGGCAGCCAGGGGAGCCCCAGCATTTT
-	TRBV20-1	TRBJ2-3	-	CSARKGVDTQYF	TGCAGTGCTAGAAAAGGGGTAGATACGCAGTATTTT
few	TRBV20-1	TRBJ2-7	-	CSAKLYEQYF	TGCAGTGCTAAACTCTACGAGCAGTACTTC
few	TRBV10-3	TRBJ2-1	TRBD2	CAIKGLAGGPVLEQFF	TGTGCCATCAAGGGACTAGCGGGAGGGCCTGTCCTTGAGCAGTTCTTC
-	TRBV7-6	TRBJ1-1	-	CASSKQGSTEAFF	TGTGCCAGCAGCAAACAGGGTAGCACTGAAGCTTTCTTT
-	TRBV29-1	TRBJ2-2	-	CSVARDAGELFF	TGCAGCGTTGCCCGGGACGCCGGGGAGCTGTTTTTT
few	TRBV11-2	TRBJ2-1	TRBD2	CASSSSFYPGLVSYNEQFF	TGTGCCAGCAGCTCCTCATTCTATCCGGGACTAGTATCCTACAATGAGCAGTTCTTC
-	TRBV20-1	TRBJ2-1	TRBD1	CSARLTGGEQFF	TGCAGTGCTAGACTAACAGGGGGCGAGCAGTTCTTC
few	TRBV2	TRBJ2-3	-	CASSGRTSTDTQYF	TGTGCCAGCAGCGGCCGGACGTCCACAGATACGCAGTATTTT
few	TRBV20-1	TRBJ2-1	-	CSARDPRTYNEQFF	TGCAGTGCTAGAGACCCACGTACCTACAATGAGCAGTTCTTC
many	TRBV6-1	TRBJ1-3	-	CASSPVGGNTIYF	TGTGCCAGCAGTCCAGTGGGAGGAAACACCATATATTTT
-	TRBV6-1	TRBJ2-1	TRBD1	CASTRTGSQHEQFF	TGTGCCAGCACACGGACAGGGAGCCAACATGAGCAGTTCTTC
medium-sized	TRBV20-1	TRBJ2-1	-	CSASSIADYNEQFF	TGCAGTGCGAGTTCCATAGCGGACTACAATGAGCAGTTCTTC
few	TRBV11-2	TRBJ2-7	-	CASSRRGSEQYF	TGTGCCAGCAGCCGAAGGGGGAGCGAGCAGTACTTC
-	TRBV6-5	TRBJ2-2	-	CASSYALRGTGEPFF	TGTGCCAGCAGTTACGCCCTTCGGGGCACCGGGGAGCCGTTTTTT
few	TRBV5-1	TRBJ2-7	TRBD1	CASSSKGTPRQGISYEQYF	TGCGCCAGCAGCTCCAAAGGTACCCCGAGACAGGGAATCTCCTACGAGCAGTACTTC
few	TRBV29-1	TRBJ2-3	-	CSVDTQYF	TGCAGCGTAGATACGCAGTATTTT
-	TRBV7-2	TRBJ2-4	-	CASSHRPRENIQYF	TGTGCCAGCAGCCACCGTCCCCGCGAAAACATTCAGTACTTC
-	TRBV4-2	TRBJ2-2	-	CARKELFF	TGTGCCAGGAAAGAGCTGTTTTTT
many	TRBV7-3	TRBJ2-3	-	CASSPQSLRAGDTQYF	TGTGCCAGCAGCCCCCAAAGTCTGCGGGCCGGAGATACGCAGTATTTT
few	TRBV3-1	TRBJ1-1	-	CASRRDSTEAFF	TGTGCCAGCAGACGCGATAGCACTGAAGCTTTCTTT
once	TRBV3-1	TRBJ1-3	TRBD1	CASSFGTAQTSGNTIYF	TGTGCCAGCAGCTTCGGGACAGCCCAAACCTCTGGAAACACCATATATTTT
-	TRBV19	TRBJ2-1	TRBD1	CASKRQGMGDNEQFF	TGTGCCAGTAAAAGACAGGGGATGGGAGACAATGAGCAGTTCTTC
-	TRBV6-6	TRBJ2-7	-	CASREVGYEQYF	TGTGCCAGCAGGGAAGTAGGCTACGAGCAGTACTTC
-	TRBV4-3	TRBJ1-2	-	CASSQDGPDGYTF	TGCGCCAGCAGCCAAGATGGTCCGGATGGCTACACCTTC
-	TRBV10-3	TRBJ1-2	TRBD1	CAISESRTGKGSGYTF	TGTGCCATCAGTGAGTCACGGACAGGGAAAGGAAGTGGCTACACCTTC
few	TRBV6-5	TRBJ2-5	-	CASSTPGLVETQYF	TGTGCCAGCAGTACTCCGGGCCTCGTGGAGACCCAGTACTTC
few	TRBV9	TRBJ2-1	-	CASSLGGANNEQFF	TGTGCCAGCAGCCTTGGAGGGGCCAACAATGAGCAGTTCTTC
-	TRBV5-1	TRBJ2-1	-	CASSQGGSVNEQFF	TGCGCCAGCAGCCAGGGAGGTAGCGTGAATGAGCAGTTCTTC
many	TRBV12-3/TRBV12-4	TRBJ1-5	TRBD1	CASSQTGGNQPQHF	TGTGCCAGCAGCCAGACAGGGGGCAATCAGCCCCAGCATTTT
-	TRBV12-3/TRBV12-4	TRBJ1-4	-	CASSSGLQNNEKLFF	TGTGCCAGCAGCTCGGGGCTTCAAAATAATGAAAAACTGTTTTTT
-	TRBV5-1	TRBJ1-1	TRBD1	CASSLLTGETEAFF	TGCGCCAGCAGCCTGCTTACAGGGGAGACTGAAGCTTTCTTT
few	TRBV20-1	TRBJ2-1	-	CSASPSLFGNEQFF	TGCAGTGCTAGCCCTAGCCTCTTTGGAAATGAGCAGTTCTTC
-	TRBV2	TRBJ2-7	-	CASMMEYEQYF	TGTGCCAGCATGATGGAATACGAGCAGTACTTC
-	TRBV20-1	TRBJ2-3	TRBD2	CSAPLTSGSTDTQYF	TGCAGTGCACCTCTGACTAGCGGGAGCACAGATACGCAGTATTTT
many	TRBV6-2/TRBV6-3	TRBJ2-1	TRBD2	CASSSRTSGRIGTSYNEQFF	TGTGCCAGCAGTTCCCGGACTAGCGGGAGGATCGGTACGTCCTACAATGAGCAGTTCTTC
-	TRBV5-1	TRBJ2-1	TRBD2	CASSFGAGGPYNEQFF	TGCGCCAGCAGCTTCGGCGCGGGAGGGCCGTACAATGAGCAGTTCTTC
few	TRBV6-1	TRBJ2-5	TRBD2	CASRNSGIRETQYF	TGTGCCAGCAGAAACAGCGGGATAAGGGAGACCCAGTACTTC
many	TRBV12-3/TRBV12-4	TRBJ2-3	TRBD1	CASTYLDRGADTQYF	TGTGCCAGCACTTACCTGGACAGGGGGGCAGATACGCAGTATTTT
-	TRBV27	TRBJ2-2	-	CAEGELFF	TGTGCCGAGGGGGAGCTGTTTTTT
few	TRBV12-3/TRBV12-4	TRBJ1-5	-	CASSLVGKDQPQHF	TGTGCCAGCAGTTTGGTAGGAAAAGATCAGCCCCAGCATTTT
-	TRBV7-3	TRBJ1-1	-	CASSFGGLNTEAFF	TGTGCCAGCAGCTTCGGGGGGCTGAACACTGAAGCTTTCTTT
-	TRBV4-1	TRBJ2-3	TRBD2	CASSQVASGGRVRKYF	TGCGCCAGCAGCCAAGTGGCTAGCGGGGGCCGGGTGAGGAAGTATTTT
once	TRBV5-6	TRBJ2-3	-	CASSFPGPDTDTQYF	TGTGCCAGCAGCTTTCCAGGGCCTGACACAGATACGCAGTATTTT
few	TRBV4-3	TRBJ2-7	TRBD2	CASSQGAGTSSYEQYF	TGCGCCAGCAGCCAGGGAGCCGGGACTAGCTCCTACGAGCAGTACTTC
few	TRBV4-3	TRBJ2-2	-	CASSQEQTTGELFF	TGCGCCAGCAGCCAGGAACAGACCACCGGGGAGCTGTTTTTT
few	TRBV20-1	TRBJ2-3	TRBD2	CSARAPGTRQYF	TGCAGTGCTAGGGCTCCCGGGACTAGGCAGTATTTT
-	TRBV12-3/TRBV12-4	TRBJ1-3	-	CASSFMKAHSGNTIYF	TGTGCCAGCAGTTTCATGAAGGCCCACTCTGGAAACACCATATATTTT